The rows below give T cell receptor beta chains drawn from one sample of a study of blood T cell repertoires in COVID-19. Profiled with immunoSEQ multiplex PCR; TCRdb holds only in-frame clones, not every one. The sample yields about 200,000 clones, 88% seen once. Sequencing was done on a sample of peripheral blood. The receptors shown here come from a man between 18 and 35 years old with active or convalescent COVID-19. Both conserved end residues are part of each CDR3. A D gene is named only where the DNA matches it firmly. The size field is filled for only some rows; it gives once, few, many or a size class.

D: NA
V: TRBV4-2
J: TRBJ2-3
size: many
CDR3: CASSQDIEGGADTQYF
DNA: TGTGCCAGCAGCCAAGATATCGAAGGGGGGGCAGATACGCAGTATTTT

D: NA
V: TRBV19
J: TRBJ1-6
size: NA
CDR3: CASRMDRHNSPLHF
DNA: TGTGCCAGTAGAATGGACAGACATAATTCACCCCTCCACTTT

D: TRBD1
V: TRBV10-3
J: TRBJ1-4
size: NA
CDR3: CAISETGGQGEKLFF
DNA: TGTGCCATCAGTGAGACAGGGGGCCAGGGTGAAAAACTGTTTTTT

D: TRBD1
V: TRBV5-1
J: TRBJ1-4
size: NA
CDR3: CASSLIGTGGEKLFF
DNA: TGCGCCAGCAGTTTGATCGGGACAGGTGGTGAAAAACTGTTTTTT

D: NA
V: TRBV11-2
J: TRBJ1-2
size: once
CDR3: CASSEPDSYGYTF
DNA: TGTGCCAGCAGCGAACCGGACAGCTATGGCTACACCTTC

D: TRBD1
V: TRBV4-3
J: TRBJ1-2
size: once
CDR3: CASSQRIGQGTGYTF
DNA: TGCGCCAGCAGCCAGCGAATAGGACAGGGGACTGGCTACACCTTC

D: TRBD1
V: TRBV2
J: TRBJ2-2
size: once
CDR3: CATPRKKLDRAANTGELFF
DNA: TGTGCCACCCCTCGAAAGAAACTAGACAGGGCCGCGAACACCGGGGAGCTGTTTTTT

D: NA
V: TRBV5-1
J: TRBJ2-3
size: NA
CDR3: CASSSESTDTQYF
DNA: TGCGCCAGCAGTTCGGAGAGCACAGATACGCAGTATTTT

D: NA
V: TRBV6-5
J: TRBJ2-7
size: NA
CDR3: CASSHRDSQYF
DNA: TGTGCCAGCAGCCACCGGGATTCGCAGTACTTC

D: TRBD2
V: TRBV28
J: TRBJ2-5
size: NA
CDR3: CASIGLAGVNQETQYF
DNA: TGTGCCAGCATAGGGCTAGCGGGGGTGAACCAAGAGACCCAGTACTTC

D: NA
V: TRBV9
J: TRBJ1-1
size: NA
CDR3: CASSVTGGSEAFF
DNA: TGTGCCAGCAGCGTAACAGGAGGGAGTGAAGCTTTCTTT

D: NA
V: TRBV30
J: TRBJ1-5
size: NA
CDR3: CACTGRSNQPQHF
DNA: TGTGCCTGTACAGGGAGAAGCAATCAGCCCCAGCATTTT

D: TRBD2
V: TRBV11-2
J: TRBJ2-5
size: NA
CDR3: CASSFFSVPAGGRRETQYF
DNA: TGTGCCAGCAGCTTCTTCTCTGTTCCCGCGGGAGGGCGGCGAGAGACCCAGTACTTC